The following is a TCR beta chain sequence with its context. The entry originates in a study of control samples from healthy donors and cancer patients. Sequencing used immunoSEQ multiplex PCR; TCRdb keeps in-frame clones, though not all of them. The sample shows about 160,000 clones, roughly 94% of them seen only once. From germline, CDR1 is KGHSH and CDR2 LQKENI. The CDR3 extends over 17 amino acids. Trimming took 3 bases from V and 3 from J, leaving 19 bases between them. The receptor's source is a woman in her thirties or forties in good health. Sequenced: blood. This chain joins TRBV18 and TRBJ2-3; D is tentatively TRBD1 or TRBD2 (5 bases each). The CDR3 region is CASSPVGATPRTDTQYF. As DNA, the CDR3 is TGTGCCAGCTCACCGGTCGGGGCGACCCCTAGAACAGATACGCAGTATTTT.